Given below is one TCR beta chain in context. Its target is not known. This sample stems from a study of monozygotic twins with inflammatory bowel disease. Findings and limits, study-wide: The co-twins with IBD showed lower TCRbeta diversity (inverse Simpson) than their healthy siblings. It was not supported that a single strong signal or clonotype was associated with IBD.

The CDR3 is 15 residues long. CDR1 DFQATT and CDR2 SNEGSKA come from the germline V gene (reference sequence). Unsorted whole blood yielded the total RNA, with T cells left unselected. The unique tags termed UMIs, each holding a 6-nucleotide sample barcode, were added by means of template switching. TCRdb reprocessed the 5' RACE reads and keeps a single row for each CDR3 protein, giving no DNA. Here the sample table reports 300,000 to 400,000 distinct CDR3 sequences. This TCR came from a human donor with ulcerative colitis or Crohn's disease, or a healthy co-twin of an affected twin (not recorded which). V is TRBV20-1 and J is TRBJ2-7; TCRdb lists TRBD1, though no DNA is available to test this call. Source material: blood. This chain's CDR3 is CSARDDTGGAYEQYF.